A selection of T cell receptor beta chains follows, all from one sample in a study of low-dose radiotherapy and immunotherapy resistance in tumors. From the reads, TCRdb called clonotypes with MiXCR, one entry per CDR3 protein. The repertoire holds approximately 52,000 distinct CDR3 sequences, roughly a third seen once, with around 8% in the top ten. The input for sequencing was PBMCs, taken after low-dose radiotherapy plus immunotherapy. The origin of the receptors is a male donor with rectosigmoid adenocarcinoma. Each CDR3 is given with its conserved first and last residue. Each record gives: CDR3 protein, CDR3 DNA, J gene, V gene, clone size, D gene. D genes are given only for firm matches. Not every row has a clone size; where given, it reads once, few, many or a size class.

CASSLVGGRGELFF | TGTGCCAGCAGCTTGGTGGGAGGTCGAGGGGAGCTGTTTTTT | TRBJ2-2 | TRBV5-3 | many | NA
CASSSIGQGSSYEQYF | TGCGCCAGCAGCTCTATAGGACAGGGGAGCTCCTACGAGCAGTACTTC | TRBJ2-7 | TRBV5-1 | NA | TRBD1
CASSLDRVELGNTIYF | TGCGCCAGCAGCTTGGACAGGGTCGAGTTGGGAAACACCATATATTTT | TRBJ1-3 | TRBV5-1 | NA | NA
CASSARRDRGRNEQFF | TGTGCCAGCAGCGCTCGCCGGGACAGGGGGAGAAATGAGCAGTTCTTC | TRBJ2-1 | TRBV9 | many | TRBD1
CSARDFGQGAHNQPQHF | TGCAGTGCTAGAGATTTCGGACAGGGGGCACACAATCAGCCCCAGCATTTT | TRBJ1-5 | TRBV20-1 | many | TRBD1
CASSPPSGQLNTGELFF | TGTGCCAGCAGTCCACCTTCTGGACAGCTAAACACCGGGGAGCTGTTTTTT | TRBJ2-2 | TRBV28 | medium-sized | NA
CASSREVIAAGATDTQYF | TGCGCCAGCAGCCGAGAAGTGATAGCGGCGGGGGCAACAGATACGCAGTATTTT | TRBJ2-3 | TRBV4-1 | NA | NA
CASSRDYGTQYF | TGTGCCAGCAGTAGGGACTACGGAACGCAGTACTTC | TRBJ2-7 | TRBV3-1 | NA | TRBD2
CASREDSSSYNEQFF | TGTGCCAGCAGGGAGGACTCGAGCTCCTACAATGAGCAGTTCTTC | TRBJ2-1 | TRBV6-4 | NA | NA
CVSSNGTGSYNEQFF | TGTGTCAGCTCGAACGGTACAGGGTCATACAATGAGCAGTTCTTC | TRBJ2-1 | TRBV18 | NA | NA
CASSQEPPSGATSYEQYF | TGTGCCAGCAGCCAAGAACCTCCTAGCGGGGCTACCTCCTACGAGCAGTACTTC | TRBJ2-7 | TRBV3-1 | many | TRBD2
CVSCRQGTEQYF | TGTGTCAGCTGTCGGCAGGGGACTGAGCAGTACTTC | TRBJ2-5 | TRBV6-2/TRBV6-3 | NA | NA
CASSSGTSGLLGQETQYF | TGTGCCAGCAGCAGCGGGACTAGCGGCCTTTTAGGCCAAGAGACCCAGTACTTC | TRBJ2-5 | TRBV5-6 | many | TRBD2
CASSATGRFANEQFF | TGTGCCAGCAGCGCGACAGGCCGCTTTGCCAATGAGCAGTTCTTC | TRBJ2-1 | TRBV13 | many | NA
CASSSVAEYTDTQYF | TGTGCCAGCAGCTCAGTAGCGGAATACACAGATACGCAGTATTTT | TRBJ2-3 | TRBV5-6 | many | NA
CASSLAGTGINIQYF | TGTGCCAGCAGCTTGGCAGGGACAGGGATAAACATTCAGTACTTC | TRBJ2-4 | TRBV5-5 | NA | TRBD1
CASSSHGGPNTEAFF | TGTGCCAGCAGTTCTCATGGGGGCCCGAACACTGAAGCTTTCTTT | TRBJ1-1 | TRBV28 | NA | NA
CASSYYSAGGSSYEQYF | TGCGCCAGCAGCTATTACTCGGCAGGGGGTAGCTCCTACGAGCAGTACTTC | TRBJ2-7 | TRBV5-1 | many | TRBD1
CASRFQVYSNQPQHF | TGTGCCAGCAGGTTCCAAGTTTATAGCAATCAGCCCCAGCATTTT | TRBJ1-5 | TRBV2 | many | NA
CASSLSGGGLPRESQYF | TGTGCCAGCAGCCTTAGCGGTGGTGGGTTGCCAAGAGAGTCCCAGTACTTC | TRBJ2-5 | TRBV27 | many | NA
CAISEGLTNNEQFF | TGTGCCATCAGTGAGGGACTGACGAACAATGAGCAGTTCTTC | TRBJ2-1 | TRBV10-3 | many | NA
CASHGGLTDGYTF | TGTGCCAGCCATGGCGGGCTAACCGATGGCTACACCTTC | TRBJ1-2 | TRBV3-1 | few | NA
CASSQGQPGIGRNTEAFF | TGCGCCAGCAGCCAGGGACAACCGGGAATTGGTCGGAACACTGAAGCTTTCTTT | TRBJ1-1 | TRBV4-1 | many | NA
CASSQDWGANQPQHF | TGCGCCAGCAGCCAAGATTGGGGGGCTAATCAGCCCCAGCATTTT | TRBJ1-5 | TRBV4-1 | NA | NA
CASSYRIDYGYTF | TGCGCCAGCAGCTATCGGATAGACTATGGCTACACCTTC | TRBJ1-2 | TRBV5-1 | NA | NA
CASSVLAGDPQWDTQYF | TGTGCTAGCTCAGTGCTGGCAGGGGATCCTCAGTGGGATACGCAGTATTTT | TRBJ2-3 | TRBV2 | many | NA
CAPPAYGYTF | TGTGCCCCCCCGGCCTATGGCTACACCTTC | TRBJ1-2 | TRBV24-1 | few | NA
CASSLRSLADQPQHF | TGTGCCAGCAGTTTACGCAGTTTGGCGGATCAGCCCCAGCATTTT | TRBJ1-5 | TRBV28 | many | NA
CASSVSTGGGPPQHF | TGTGCCAGCAGTGTATCGACAGGGGGAGGTCCGCCCCAGCATTTT | TRBJ1-5 | TRBV28 | NA | TRBD1
CASRPLRGGAYTDTQYF | TGTGCCAGCAGACCCCTGAGAGGGGGGGCCTACACAGATACGCAGTATTTT | TRBJ2-3 | TRBV6-2/TRBV6-3 | many | NA
CASRADRDSPLHF | TGCGCCAGCAGAGCGGACAGGGACTCACCCCTCCACTTT | TRBJ1-6 | TRBV5-1 | NA | TRBD1
CASSPDHRGNTEAFF | TGTGCCAGCAGCCCCGACCACAGGGGGAACACTGAAGCTTTCTTT | TRBJ1-1 | TRBV3-1 | many | TRBD1
CASSSLRSFYTEAFF | TGTGCCAGCAGTTCTCTACGTTCATTTTACACTGAAGCTTTCTTT | TRBJ1-1 | TRBV6-2/TRBV6-3 | NA | NA
CASSIHQGSGELFF | TGTGCCAGTAGTATTCATCAGGGGTCCGGGGAGCTGTTTTTT | TRBJ2-2 | TRBV19 | many | NA
CASSLQGLLSYEQYF | TGTGCCAGCAGTCTCCAGGGGCTCCTCTCCTACGAGCAGTACTTC | TRBJ2-7 | TRBV27 | many | NA
CASGPPDPEVEKLFF | TGTGCCAGCGGTCCCCCGGATCCAGAGGTGGAAAAACTGTTTTTT | TRBJ1-4 | TRBV28 | many | NA
CASSKRLAGGQKTQYF | TGTGCCAGCAGCAAGAGACTAGCGGGAGGGCAAAAGACCCAGTACTTC | TRBJ2-5 | TRBV5-6 | many | TRBD2
CASSPPTDTEAFF | TGTGCCAGCTCACCACCGACGGACACTGAAGCTTTCTTT | TRBJ1-1 | TRBV18 | NA | NA
CASGKSGQGSYEQYF | TGTGCCAGCGGGAAATCGGGACAGGGCTCCTACGAGCAGTACTTC | TRBJ2-7 | TRBV2 | few | TRBD1
CASSNTGGLSQPQHF | TGTGCCAGCAGTAACACAGGGGGCTTAAGTCAGCCCCAGCATTTT | TRBJ1-5 | TRBV12-3/TRBV12-4 | NA | TRBD1
CASSLDGVSTDTQYF | TGTGCCAGCAGCTTAGATGGGGTTAGCACAGATACGCAGTATTTT | TRBJ2-3 | TRBV7-2 | NA | NA
CIPGPNARGQNYEQYF | TGCATTCCGGGGCCTAATGCAAGGGGACAAAACTACGAGCAGTACTTC | TRBJ2-7 | TRBV20-1 | many | NA
CSASATLLAATDTQYF | TGCAGTGCTAGTGCAACCCTCCTAGCGGCCACAGATACGCAGTATTTT | TRBJ2-3 | TRBV20-1 | few | TRBD2
CASSFMAGPTEAFF | TGTGCCAGCAGTTTTATGGCGGGGCCCACTGAAGCTTTCTTT | TRBJ1-1 | TRBV12-3/TRBV12-4 | many | NA
CSASPGLVNEQYF | TGCAGTGCTAGCCCGGGACTAGTCAACGAGCAGTACTTC | TRBJ2-7 | TRBV20-1 | many | TRBD2
CASSRVAGGTNEQYF | TGTGCCAGCAGCCGGGTAGCGGGGGGGACGAACGAGCAGTACTTC | TRBJ2-7 | TRBV7-2 | many | TRBD2
CASSLGGGGLGSPLHF | TGTGCCAGCAGTTTAGGTGGAGGGGGCTTGGGTTCACCCCTCCACTTT | TRBJ1-6 | TRBV28 | NA | TRBD1
CASKRYTTDTQYF | TGTGCCAGTAAAAGGTACACCACGGATACGCAGTATTTT | TRBJ2-3 | TRBV7-2 | many | NA
CASSPGGRGNTIYF | TGTGCCAGTAGTCCGGGGGGGCGCGGAAACACCATATATTTT | TRBJ1-3 | TRBV6-6 | medium-sized | NA
CASSAKPAGNTYEQYF | TGTGCCAGCTCAGCAAAACCAGCAGGGAACACCTACGAGCAGTACTTC | TRBJ2-7 | TRBV18 | NA | NA
CASVGQQGIKYEQYF | TGTGCCAGCGTCGGGCAACAGGGAATTAAGTACGAGCAGTACTTC | TRBJ2-7 | TRBV3-1 | many | NA
CASSPFLSSTYEQYF | TGCGCCAGCAGCCCCTTCCTATCTAGCACGTACGAGCAGTACTTC | TRBJ2-7 | TRBV4-1 | NA | NA